Presented here are 22 T cell receptor beta chains from one specimen sequenced in a study of cytomegalovirus exposure and HLA in healthy donors. PCR primers comprised 60 Vbeta and 13 Jbeta primers. Repertoires were generated with immunoSEQ multiplex PCR, while TCRdb's copy carries only in-frame clones and drops some. Counted here are around 130,000 clones, roughly four fifths occurring once; the ten biggest clones make up 1.8%. Sequencing input: PBMCs. The origin of the receptors is a woman aged 45-59 years in good health and CMV-seronegative.

The rearrangement links TRBV27 to TRBJ2-7, with TRBD1 matching 8 bases. The CDR3 has 13 amino acids. Germline V gene data show CDR1 as MNHEY and CDR2 as SMNVEV (reference sequence). V was clipped by 5 bases and J by 6 bases; unmatched bases: 6. The CDR3 sequence is CASSTQTGAEQYV. The CDR3 DNA is TGTGCCAGCAGTACCCAGACAGGGGCCGAGCAGTACGTC.

The chain combines TRBV27 with TRBJ1-5; no clear D gene. Per germline, CDR1 MNHEY and CDR2 SMNVEV (reference sequence). Trimming took off 9 bases at V and 5 bases at J, with 14 bases between the two ends. The CDR3 is 13 amino acids. CDR3 bases: TGTGCCAGTCAACCCGCAGGCGATCAGCCCCAGCATTTT. Its translation: CASQPAGDQPQHF.

The gene calls are TRBV28 and TRBJ1-5; TRBD1 aligns across 8 bases. Germline V gene data show CDR1 as MDHEN and CDR2 as SYDVKM. This CDR3 is 13 amino acids long. V gave up 8 bases and J gave up 7 bases; unmatched junction bases: 7. In DNA form, the CDR3 reads TGTGCCAGCGCTTGGACAGGGAGGCAGCCCCAGCATTTT. Translating it yields CASAWTGRQPQHF.

The chain is built from TRBV29-1 and TRBJ2-7; TRBD2 might be the D (6 bases). Germline V gene sequence: CDR1 SQVTM, CDR2 ANQGSEA. The CDR3 spans 12 residues. CDR3 in DNA: TGCAGCGTTGATCAGGAGGGGTTGAGCCCATGGGTC. Amino acids: CSVDQEGLSPWV.

The V gene is TRBV6-5, the J gene TRBJ1-1, with 7 bases matching TRBD1. The CDR3 spans 13 residues. V was clipped by 6 bases and J by 6 bases; unmatched bases: 7. Germline assignment: CDR1 MNHEY and CDR2 SVGAGI. CDR3 in amino acids: CASRSGGRAEAFF. The DNA for the CDR3 is TGTGCCAGCAGGTCAGGGGGTAGGGCTGAAGCTTTCTTT.

V and J are TRBV9 and TRBJ1-5; D is ambiguous. The germline V and J ends were trimmed by 3 bases and 0 bases, with 4 bases remaining between them. CDR1 is SGDLS, CDR2 YYNGEE, per germline. CDR3 size: 13 residues. CDR3 in DNA: TGTGCCAGCAGCGCTCGTAGCAATCAGCCCCAGCATTTT. Its protein is CASSARSNQPQHF.

This clone was detected only a few times. The chain couples TRBV5-6 to TRBJ2-3, with D perhaps TRBD1 (7 bases). Germline CDR1 and CDR2: SGHDT and YYEEEE. Trimming shortened V by 0 bases and J by 2 bases, and 13 bases separated the two germline ends. The CDR3 consists of 16 residues. The CDR3 loop is CASSLVLEGATDTQYF. The CDR3, as DNA: TGTGCCAGCAGCTTGGTTTTGGAGGGGGCCACAGATACGCAGTATTTT.

The chain combines TRBV11-2 with TRBJ2-3; D gene ambiguous. Germline V gene data show CDR1 as SGHAT and CDR2 as FQNNGV. The CDR3 spans 14 residues. With 1 base removed from V and 6 bases from J, the gap between germline ends came to 11 bases. The CDR3 DNA is TGTGCCAGCAGCTTAGCTCTTAGTTGGGATACGCAGTATTTT. It codes for CASSLALSWDTQYF.

This chain joins TRBV6-6 and TRBJ1-2; D may be TRBD1 (6 bases). The V gene lost 0 bases and the J gene lost 0 bases, with 8 bases spanning the gap. This CDR3 has 15 residues. CDR1 and CDR2 from the germline V gene are MNHNY and SVGAGI (reference sequence). CDR3 in amino acids: CASSYSPGANYGYTF. The CDR3 DNA reads as TGTGCCAGCAGTTACTCCCCAGGGGCTAACTATGGCTACACCTTC.

The CDR3 reads CASSPILTGYGYTF. CDR3 sequence (DNA): TGTGCCAGCAGTCCAATTTTGACGGGCTATGGCTACACCTTC. The rearrangement uses TRBV27 and TRBJ1-2, with unresolved D. Germline V CDR1 and CDR2: MNHEY, SMNVEV (reference sequence). The CDR3 length is 14 residues. Trimming left V 5 bases short and J 4 bases short, with 14 bases between.

The chain has TRBV7-3 and TRBJ2-5; 11 bases are a match to TRBD2. V was clipped by 3 bases and J by 5 bases; unmatched bases: 11. In germline, CDR1 is SGHTA, CDR2 FQGTGA. CDR3 length: 17 amino acids. CDR3 coding DNA: TGTGCCAGCAGCTTCCTACCCCAGACTAGCGGGGCGGAGACCCAGTACTTC. This translates into CASSFLPQTSGAETQYF. The variable domain in full, completed from reference TRBV7-3 and TRBJ2-5, reads GAGVSQTPSNKVTEKGKYVELRCDPISGHTALYWYRQSLGQGPEFLIYFQGTGAADDSGLPNDRFFAVRPEGSVSTLKIQRTERGDSAVYLCASSFLPQTSGAETQYFGPGTRLLVL.

V is TRBV5-5 and J is TRBJ1-5, with D possibly matching TRBD1 (6 bases). The CDR3 has 15 amino acids. Trimming took off 4 bases at V and 4 bases at J, with 15 bases between the two ends. Germline values: CDR1 SGHKS, CDR2 YYEKEE (reference sequence). The CDR3 DNA is TGTGCCAGCAGCCCGATCGGACAGTTGAATCAGCCCCAGCATTTT. This translates into CASSPIGQLNQPQHF.

This chain uses TRBV28 with TRBJ2-2; 8 nucleotides match TRBD1. The V and J ends lost 5 bases and 5 bases, in that order; junction bases with no gene match: 13. Germline CDR1 and CDR2: MDHEN and SYDVKM. There are 17 residues in the CDR3. The CDR3 loop is CASSPTGVTRLTGELFF. The CDR3 DNA reads as TGTGCCAGCAGTCCGACAGGGGTAACGAGACTTACCGGGGAGCTGTTTTTT.

The chain uses TRBV29-1 and TRBJ2-7; 8 nucleotides match TRBD1. The CDR3 totals 12 residues. CDR1 and CDR2 (germline): SQVTM, ANQGSEA. With V trimmed by 5 bases and J by 3 bases, 3 bases remained unmatched. Here the CDR3 DNA reads TGCAGCGTTCGGACAGGGAACTACGAGCAGTACTTC. Translating it yields CSVRTGNYEQYF.

The rearrangement uses TRBV5-6 and TRBJ2-1; 9 positions match TRBD1. The CDR3 spans 15 residues. The germline gives CDR1 SGHDT, CDR2 YYEEEE. J was trimmed by 3 bases and V by 1 base; bases with no gene match: 2. The DNA for the CDR3 is TGTGCCAGCAGCTTGTCGGGACAGGGCTACAATGAGCAGTTCTTC. As protein: CASSLSGQGYNEQFF.

This chain connects TRBV9 to TRBJ2-3; no reliable D call. Germline assignment: CDR1 SGDLS and CDR2 YYNGEE. The CDR3 has 13 amino acids. Deletions cut 4 bases from V and 1 base from J, with 7 bases between. The CDR3 DNA follows: TGTGCCAGCAGCCCCTCTCGCACAGATACGCAGTATTTT. Amino acid sequence: CASSPSRTDTQYF. Full variable domain (missing parts from reference TRBV9 and TRBJ2-3): DSGVTQTPKHLITATGQRVTLRCSPRSGDLSVYWYQQSLDQGLQFLIQYYNGEERAKGNILERFSAQQFPDLHSELNLSSLELGDSALYFCASSPSRTDTQYFGPGTRLTVL.

The chain joins TRBV19 to TRBJ2-3; TRBD2 might be the D (5 bases). V was cut by 4 bases and J by 1 base, with 6 bases left in between. The CDR3 loop spans 13 amino acids. CDR1 LNHDA and CDR2 SQIVND come from the germline V gene (reference sequence). The CDR3 here is CASSSGRTDTQYF. DNA for the CDR3: TGTGCCAGTAGTAGCGGGCGCACAGATACGCAGTATTTT.

This clone was detected only a few times. Other DNA sequences of this sample code for an identical CDR3. The rearrangement uses TRBV25-1 and TRBJ1-3; D is uncertain. The CDR3 extends over 15 amino acids. Trimming pared 4 bases from V and 4 bases from J, leaving 14 bases between. Germline values: CDR1 MGHDK, CDR2 SYGVNS. The CDR3 here is CASSANQISGNTIYF. CDR3 nucleotide sequence: TGTGCCAGCAGTGCTAACCAAATTTCAGGAAACACCATATATTTT. Complete variable domain (other parts from reference TRBV25-1 and TRBJ1-3): EADIYQTPRYLVIGTGKKITLECSQTMGHDKMYWYQQDPGMELHLIHYSYGVNSTEKGDLSSESTVSRIRTEHFPLTLESARPSHTSQYLCASSANQISGNTIYFGEGSWLTVV.

The rearrangement joins TRBV27 to TRBJ2-5, with 7 nucleotides matching TRBD2. With V trimmed by 4 bases and J by 6 bases, 8 bases remained unmatched. Germline V lookup: CDR1 MNHEY, CDR2 SMNVEV (reference sequence). The CDR3 extends over 14 amino acids. In DNA, the CDR3 is TGTGCCAGCAGTTACGGGGGAGGGCGCAAGACCCAGTACTTC. It is translated as CASSYGGGRKTQYF.

V usage is TRBV5-4 and J usage is TRBJ1-4; 9 nucleotides match TRBD1. After removal of 2 bases from V and 4 bases from J, the junction contained 9 bases not matched to a gene. The CDR3 has 17 residues. The V gene's germline CDR1 is SGHNT and CDR2 YYREEE (reference sequence). CDR3 protein: CASSFLQTGGLNEKLFF. CDR3 nucleotide sequence: TGTGCCAGCAGCTTTTTACAAACAGGGGGCCTTAATGAAAAACTGTTTTTT.

This clone was seen once. This chain connects TRBV10-3 to TRBJ2-1; a weak D match, TRBD2 (6 bases). The V and J ends lost 0 bases and 2 bases respectively, with 14 bases between them. Germline V lookup: CDR1 ENHRY, CDR2 SYGVKD. The CDR3 has 17 residues. The CDR3 is CAISESITGEAYNEQFF. DNA for the CDR3: TGTGCCATCAGTGAGTCGATTACGGGAGAGGCCTACAATGAGCAGTTCTTC.

The sample holds a few counts of this clone. J is TRBJ1-1 and V is TRBV6-1, with 7 positions matching TRBD1. CDR1 and CDR2 (germline): MNHNS, SASEGT. This CDR3 comprises 13 residues. Trimming took 7 bases from V and 6 from J; bases not matched to a gene: 8. CDR3 loop: CASIGRRGAEAFF. DNA for the CDR3: TGTGCCAGCATAGGTCGCAGGGGGGCTGAAGCTTTCTTT.